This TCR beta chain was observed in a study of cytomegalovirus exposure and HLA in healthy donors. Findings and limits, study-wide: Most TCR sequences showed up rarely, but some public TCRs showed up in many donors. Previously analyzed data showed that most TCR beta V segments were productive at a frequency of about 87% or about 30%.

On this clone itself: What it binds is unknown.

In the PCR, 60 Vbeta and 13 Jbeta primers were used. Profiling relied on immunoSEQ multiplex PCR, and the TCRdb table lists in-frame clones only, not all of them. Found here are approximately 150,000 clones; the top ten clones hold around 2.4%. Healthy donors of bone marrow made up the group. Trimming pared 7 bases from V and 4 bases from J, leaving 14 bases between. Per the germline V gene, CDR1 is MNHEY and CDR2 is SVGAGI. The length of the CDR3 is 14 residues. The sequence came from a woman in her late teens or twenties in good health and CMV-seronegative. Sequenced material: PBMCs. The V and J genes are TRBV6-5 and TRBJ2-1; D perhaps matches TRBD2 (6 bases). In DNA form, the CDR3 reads TGTGCCAGCACGACTAGAGGGTTTTACAATGAGCAGTTCTTC. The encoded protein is CASTTRGFYNEQFF.